This T cell receptor (beta chain) is drawn from a study of regulatory T cells in long-lasting Graves disease. Whole-study results and caveats: Gene preferences differed: TRBV28, TRBJ1-2, TRBJ2-5 in persistent cases. The persistent group shared about 2,500 public clonotypes, more than the roughly 970 shared by new patients.

Germline V gene lookup returns CDR1 DFQATT and CDR2 SNEGSKA (reference sequence). The CDR3 has 16 amino acids. The J segment lost 3 bases and the V segment lost 6 bases, leaving 14 bases of the junction unmatched. The time point: newly diagnosed GD, antithyroid drugs for less than 3 months. Construction of the TCR library relied on RNA isolated from PBMCs. To make TCR beta libraries, researchers used iRepertoire HTBI primers and Arm-PCR of CDR3 regions. From the multiplex PCR reads, TCRdb called clonotypes with MiXCR, one entry per CDR3 protein. The sample gives fewer than 550,000 distinct CDR3 sequences, 16% of which show up once; around 25% is in the top ten. A few counts support this clonotype. What it binds is unknown. This sample was shared with a second study, whose subject was T cells in Graves' hyperthyroidism and ophthalmopathy. That report adds: Hyperthyroidism in the patients, aged 18 to 65, was newly diagnosed and under 2 months in duration.

The input for sequencing was peripheral blood mononuclear cells (PBMCs), taken at new diagnosis, from a patient treated with antithyroid drugs. The chain is built from TRBV20-1 and TRBJ2-4; 7 positions agree with TRBD2. The source of this sequence is a woman aged 40-60 years with Graves disease. CDR3 DNA sequence: TGCAGTGCACAGAGTGGGGGGGGGTGGGGCAAAAACATTCAGTACTTC. It yields the protein CSAQSGGGWGKNIQYF.